Following are 9 T cell receptor beta chains from one sample sequenced in a study of immune evolution from preneoplasia to lung adenocarcinoma. Produced via immunoSEQ multiplex PCR; TCRdb's table is partial and in-frame only. The sample shows about 9,500 clones, around 75% of them seen only once. Sequencing used FFPE minimally invasive lung adenocarcinoma tissue. These receptor sequences come from an older donor with lung adenocarcinoma.

The chain joins TRBV28 to TRBJ2-3; the match to TRBD1 covers 9 bases. The CDR3 consists of 19 residues. V was pared by 6 bases and J by 0 bases, with 16 bases of the junction left unmatched. The germline V gene encodes CDR1 MDHEN and CDR2 SYDVKM. Here the CDR3 DNA reads TGTGCCAGCAGATCGGACAGGGGACTCGCTAGCGCTAGCACAGATACGCAGTATTTT. The encoded protein is CASRSDRGLASASTDTQYF.

This clone was seen a handful of times. The chain combines TRBV5-4 with TRBJ2-3, with 7 bases that match TRBD1. The CDR3 has 15 amino acids. Per the germline V gene, CDR1 is SGHNT and CDR2 is YYREEE (reference sequence). J was trimmed by 0 bases and V by 0 bases; bases with no gene match: 1. The CDR3 DNA follows: TGTGCCAGCAGCTTGGAGGGACAGAGCACAGATACGCAGTATTTT. Its translation is CASSLEGQSTDTQYF.

The chain combines TRBV27 with TRBJ1-6, with D perhaps matching TRBD1 (6 bases). The CDR3 length is 14 residues. V was cut by 9 bases and J by 9 bases, with 18 bases left in between. Per germline, CDR1 MNHEY and CDR2 SMNVEV (reference sequence). In nucleotides, the CDR3 is TGTGCCAGTAGACCGAGGACAGTGCGTTCACCCCTCCACTTT. As protein: CASRPRTVRSPLHF.

CDR3 sequence reads: CASSLKPGAGSYNEQFF. The CDR3 nucleotides are TGCGCCAGCAGCTTAAAACCGGGGGCCGGCTCCTACAATGAGCAGTTCTTC. V and J are TRBV4-1 and TRBJ2-1; D may match TRBD1 or TRBD2 (6 bases each). Trimming cost V 5 bases and J 0 bases, with 17 bases left between them. Germline V CDR1 and CDR2: MGHRA, YSYEKL. The CDR3 totals 17 residues.

The V gene is TRBV5-1, the J gene TRBJ1-1; a weak D match, TRBD1 (5 bases). V lost 3 bases and J 0 bases, leaving 12 bases between the germline ends. This CDR3 has 15 amino acids. Germline V CDR1 and CDR2: SGHRS, YFSETQ. The CDR3 nucleotides are TGCGCCAGCAGCTACACAGGATTTTTGAACACTGAAGCTTTCTTT. Translated: CASSYTGFLNTEAFF.

The chain carries TRBV28 and TRBJ2-1, with TRBD2 identical over 9 bases. The junction had 3 bases not matched to a gene; V was cut back by 2 bases and J by 1 base. The CDR3 totals 16 residues. From germline, CDR1 is MDHEN and CDR2 SYDVKM. The CDR3 sequence is CASSLGAGGSYNEQFF. CDR3 nucleotide sequence: TGTGCCAGCAGTTTAGGAGCGGGAGGATCCTACAATGAGCAGTTCTTC.

The genes are TRBV20-1 and TRBJ2-7; D is possibly TRBD1 (5 bases). The length of the CDR3 is 11 residues. Per germline, CDR1 DFQATT and CDR2 SNEGSKA (reference sequence). Trimming took off 5 bases at V and 2 bases at J, with 7 bases between the two ends. The CDR3 here is CSADRAYEQYF. CDR3 coding DNA: TGCAGTGCTGACAGAGCCTACGAGCAGTACTTC.

Only a few counts were recorded for this clone. This chain links TRBV4-1 with TRBJ1-1; weak D call: TRBD1 (6 bases). The CDR3 totals 17 residues. From germline, CDR1 is MGHRA and CDR2 YSYEKL. The V end lost 0 bases, the J end lost 1 base, and 15 bases lay between the germline ends. CDR3 region: CASSQDPSRTANTEAFF. The CDR3 DNA follows: TGCGCCAGCAGCCAAGATCCCTCACGGACAGCGAACACTGAAGCTTTCTTT.

V and J are TRBV6-1 and TRBJ1-2; D unclear. Germline lookup yields CDR1 MNHNS and CDR2 SASEGT. The CDR3 is 13 residues long. The V end was cut by 3 bases, the J end by 7 bases, with 12 bases between. CDR3 sequence (DNA): TGTGCCAGCAGTGAGGCGCCCCTGGGTGGCTACACCTTC. This encodes CASSEAPLGGYTF.